This T cell receptor beta chain was sequenced in a study of CD8 T cells in Susac syndrome. The authors reverse transcribed roughly 0.5 to 1 ug RNA with random hexamers. Using its own MiXCR run on the immunoSEQ multiplex PCR reads, TCRdb lists one record per CDR3 protein. The data contain around 71,000 distinct CDR3 sequences, roughly 95% of them seen just once; the ten biggest clones take up around 0.11%. Relapsing-remitting disease, either stable or active, was present in the treatment-naive patients who were the multiple sclerosis controls. The junction had 11 bases not matched to a gene; V was cut back by 1 base and J by 5 bases. The CDR3 runs 17 residues. CDR1 GTSNPN and CDR2 SVGIG come from the germline V gene (reference sequence).

This TCR was recovered from a human donor with multiple sclerosis. This rearrangement joins TRBV30 to TRBJ2-1, with 10 bases aligning to TRBD2. Sample: CD4+ T cells from PBMCs. As DNA, the CDR3 is TGTGCCTGGAGTGACCCCGCACTAGCGGGAAGCAACAATGAGCAGTTCTTC. Protein product: CAWSDPALAGSNNEQFF.